These 27 T cell receptor beta chains originate from one sample sequenced in a study of Ad26.COV2.S vaccination and SARS-CoV-2 variants. Treatment reported: 15 to 20 received Ad26.COV2.S at low or high dose, single or two shots; 5 received placebo; per-sample allocation not given. Vaccine and placebo recipients were sampled on day 63 after the first injection. Sequenced by immunoSEQ multiplex PCR; TCRdb stores in-frame clones only, minus some. The sample records hundreds of thousands of clones, around 86% being singletons. The sequences come from peripheral blood, collected in a trial of Ad26.COV2.S vaccine versus placebo. These receptors came from a person between 18 and 59 years old who received the Ad26.COV2.S COVID-19 vaccine or a placebo.

The chain employs TRBV30 and TRBJ1-5; tentative D call: TRBD1 (6 bases). The ends were cut back, 5 bases at V and 1 base at J, with 15 bases in the middle. The length of the CDR3 is 15 residues. Per germline, CDR1 GTSNPN and CDR2 SVGIG (reference sequence). CDR3 DNA: TGTGCCTGGGACCAAGGGGGGGCCAGCAATCAGCCCCAGCATTTT. This translates into CAWDQGGASNQPQHF.

CDR3 sequence reads: CASSFGSSRDRGPPLHF. For the CDR3, the DNA is TGTGCCAGCAGCTTCGGATCTAGTAGGGACAGGGGTCCACCCCTCCACTTT. The gene calls are TRBV13 and TRBJ1-6, with 10 nucleotides matching TRBD1. The CDR3 contains 17 residues. Germline V CDR1 and CDR2: PRHDT, FYEKMQ (reference sequence). Trimming took 3 bases from V and 11 from J; bases not matched to a gene: 13. The whole variable domain, remainder taken from reference TRBV13 and TRBJ1-6, is AAGVIQSPRHLIKEKRETATLKCYPIPRHDTVYWYQQGPGQDPQFLISFYEKMQSDKGSIPDRFSAQQFSDYHSELNMSSLELGDSALYFCASSFGSSRDRGPPLHFGNGTRLTVT.

This clone was detected a few times. The chain has TRBV19 and TRBJ2-7; tentatively, D is TRBD1 (6 bases). V was shortened by 0 bases and J by 3 bases, with 12 bases between the two germline ends. The CDR3 loop spans 15 amino acids. CDR1 is LNHDA and CDR2 is SQIVND in the germline V gene (reference sequence). The CDR3 loop is CASSIDTGRVYEQYF. CDR3 coding DNA: TGTGCCAGTAGTATAGACACAGGGCGGGTCTACGAGCAGTACTTC. The entire variable domain, with the rest obtained from reference TRBV19 and TRBJ2-7, is as follows: DGGITQSPKYLFRKEGQNVTLSCEQNLNHDAMYWYRQDPGQGLRLIYYSQIVNDFQKGDIAEGYSVSREKKESFPLTVTSAQKNPTAFYLCASSIDTGRVYEQYFGPGTRLTVT.

The chain recombines TRBV7-8 with TRBJ2-2; 7 nucleotides agree with TRBD2. Germline loops: CDR1 SGHVS, CDR2 FQNEAQ. Unmatched junction bases numbered 7, after V lost 4 bases and J lost 5 bases. The CDR3 totals 15 residues. The CDR3 sequence is CASSSRDYRTGELFF. In DNA form, the CDR3 reads TGTGCCAGCAGCTCCCGGGACTACAGAACCGGGGAGCTGTTTTTT.

The chain is built from TRBV7-9 and TRBJ2-1; weak D call: TRBD2 (6 bases). Germline CDR1 SEHNR, CDR2 FQNEAQ (reference sequence). The CDR3 length is 17 residues. Trimming stripped 5 bases from V and 9 bases from J, with 26 bases between. CDR3 sequence reads: CASSPNEEGRWVGEQFF. DNA for the CDR3: TGTGCCAGCAGCCCTAATGAGGAGGGCCGGTGGGTTGGTGAGCAGTTCTTC.

The table lists this clone with a count of one. The chain carries TRBV7-9 and TRBJ2-2; perhaps TRBD1 as D (7 bases). This CDR3 is built from 16 residues. Germline V gene lookup returns CDR1 SEHNR and CDR2 FQNEAQ (reference sequence). V was cut by 7 bases and J by 3 bases, with 18 bases left in between. Here the CDR3 DNA reads TGTGCCAGCACCCGACTAGACAGGGCCGACACCGGGGAGCTGTTTTTT. It specifies CASTRLDRADTGELFF.

The CDR3 region is CASSQVGRGNTEAFF. CDR3 DNA sequence: TGTGCCAGCAGCCAAGTCGGGAGGGGAAACACTGAAGCTTTCTTT. The V gene is TRBV4-2, the J gene TRBJ1-1; TRBD1 is a possible D gene (5 bases). The germline V gene encodes CDR1 LGHNA and CDR2 YNFKEQ. The CDR3 totals 15 residues. V lost 1 base to trimming and J lost 2 bases, with 11 bases between them.

The chain combines TRBV6-6 with TRBJ2-7, with D possibly TRBD1 on 6 matching bases. Germline values: CDR1 MNHNY, CDR2 SVGAGI (reference sequence). CDR3 size: 14 residues. Trimming took 8 bases from V and 0 from J, leaving 14 bases between them. The CDR3 DNA reads as TGTGCCAGCCGGGCAGGGGACCCCTCCTACGAGCAGTACTTC. The encoded protein is CASRAGDPSYEQYF.

This chain joins TRBV30 and TRBJ1-6, with D tentatively TRBD1 (6 bases). V dropped 2 bases and J dropped 0 bases, with 11 bases sitting between them. The CDR3 extends over 16 amino acids. Per the germline V gene, CDR1 is GTSNPN and CDR2 is SVGIG (reference sequence). CDR3 region: CAWSSDSYSYNSPLHF. CDR3 coding DNA: TGTGCCTGGAGTTCGGACAGCTACTCCTATAATTCACCCCTCCACTTT.

The chain is built from TRBV9 and TRBJ2-7, with TRBD2 matching 13 bases. J lost 5 bases, V lost 4 bases, and 6 bases had no gene match. Germline V CDR1 and CDR2: SGDLS, YYNGEE. The CDR3 length is 15 residues. CDR3 DNA: TGTGCCAGCAGCCAGGGACTAGCGGGACTTAACGAGCAGTACTTC. Amino acids: CASSQGLAGLNEQYF.

J is TRBJ1-1 and V is TRBV6-6; the D gene is possibly TRBD1 (5 bases). The CDR3 spans 15 residues. Trimming removed 0 bases at V and 5 bases at J, with 13 bases between. The germline gives CDR1 MNHNY, CDR2 SVGAGI (reference sequence). In DNA form, the CDR3 reads TGTGCCAGCAGTTACTCGGGGGATGGAGTTACTGAAGCTTTCTTT. Translated, it gives CASSYSGDGVTEAFF.

The V call is TRBV6-2 or TRBV6-3, the J call TRBJ1-5; 10 bases match TRBD1. V gave up 6 bases and J gave up 6 bases; unmatched junction bases: 5. The germline gives CDR1 MNHEY, CDR2 SVGEGT. The length of the CDR3 is 14 residues. The CDR3: CASSPGTGVQPQHF. CDR3 nucleotide sequence: TGTGCCAGCAGCCCCGGGACAGGGGTTCAGCCCCAGCATTTT.

This rearrangement joins TRBV28 to TRBJ2-7; 10 bases match TRBD1. J was trimmed by 2 bases and V by 5 bases; bases with no gene match: 6. The CDR3 runs to 15 residues. Germline values: CDR1 MDHEN, CDR2 SYDVKM. The CDR3 DNA is TGTGCCAGCAGTGGATCCGGGACAGGGGCCTACGAGCAGTACTTC. Translation gives CASSGSGTGAYEQYF.

This chain uses TRBV5-4 with TRBJ2-5; D is uncertain. Germline-derived CDR1 and CDR2 are SGHNT and YYREEE (reference sequence). V dropped 0 bases and J dropped 1 base, with 13 bases sitting between them. This CDR3 is built from 16 residues. CDR3 in amino acids: CASSLDPIGRQETQYF. CDR3 DNA: TGTGCCAGCAGCTTGGACCCGATAGGGCGCCAAGAGACCCAGTACTTC.

The V and J genes are TRBV5-1 and TRBJ1-6; D call uncertain. V was trimmed by 0 bases and J by 6 bases, leaving 1 base between them. Germline V gives CDR1 SGHRS, CDR2 YFSETQ. The CDR3 loop spans 12 amino acids. The DNA of the CDR3 is TGCGCCAGCAGCTTGGCTAATTCACCCCTCCACTTT. This sequence encodes CASSLANSPLHF.

The rearrangement uses TRBV20-1 and TRBJ1-4; D gene unclear. Between the trimmed V and J ends, which lost 3 bases and 4 bases, there was a span of 3 bases. The CDR3 loop spans 11 amino acids. Germline V lookup: CDR1 DFQATT, CDR2 SNEGSKA (reference sequence). CDR3 bases: TGCAGTGCTAGGGATAATGAAAAACTGTTTTTT. This translates into CSARDNEKLFF.

In its sample, this clone was seen a few times. This chain uses TRBV19 with TRBJ2-6; D is possibly TRBD1 (5 bases). Germline V lookup: CDR1 LNHDA, CDR2 SQIVND (reference sequence). Trimming took off 3 bases at V and 0 bases at J, with 12 bases between the two ends. CDR3 length: 17 residues. The DNA for the CDR3 is TGTGCCAGTAGTATTCGACAGTCAAGCTCTGGGGCCAACGTCCTGACTTTC. Its translation is CASSIRQSSSGANVLTF. The variable domain in full, with the rest retrieved from reference TRBV19 and TRBJ2-6, is DGGITQSPKYLFRKEGQNVTLSCEQNLNHDAMYWYRQDPGQGLRLIYYSQIVNDFQKGDIAEGYSVSREKKESFPLTVTSAQKNPTAFYLCASSIRQSSSGANVLTFGAGSRLTVL.

This sequence joins TRBV19 and TRBJ1-6; 7 bases fit TRBD1. V lost 5 bases and J lost 0; bases outside the gene matches: 7. The CDR3 is 17 amino acids. Germline V gives CDR1 LNHDA, CDR2 SQIVND (reference sequence). The CDR3 region has the DNA TGTGCCAGTAGTGCCACGGGACAGAGCTCCTATAATTCACCCCTCCACTTT. This sequence encodes CASSATGQSSYNSPLHF.

The chain combines TRBV6-5 with TRBJ2-7, with TRBD1 matching 11 bases. The junction had 2 bases not matched to a gene; V was cut back by 2 bases and J by 5 bases. The CDR3 totals 14 residues. CDR1 is MNHEY and CDR2 is SVGAGI in the germline V gene. CDR3 nucleotides: TGTGCCAGCAGTTACCCGGGACAGGGGGACGAGCAGTACTTC. It specifies CASSYPGQGDEQYF.

This clone was found once. The chain has TRBV12-3 or TRBV12-4 and TRBJ2-5; 11 nucleotides line up with TRBD2. With 6 bases clipped from V and 4 bases from J, the junction kept 1 base outside the gene matches. CDR3 size: 13 residues. The CDR3 sequence: CASSGTSGETQYF. The DNA for the CDR3 is TGTGCCAGCAGCGGGACTAGCGGAGAGACCCAGTACTTC.

V gene TRBV19 combines with J gene TRBJ1-6; D is unclear. The CDR3 spans 17 residues. Germline CDR1 is LNHDA and CDR2 is SQIVND (reference sequence). V was trimmed by 3 bases and J by 3 bases, leaving 15 bases between them. The CDR3 nucleotides are TGTGCCAGTAGTATCTCCCAGCCTGACATCTATAATTCACCCCTCCACTTT. Amino acid sequence: CASSISQPDIYNSPLHF.

This sequence joins TRBV7-2 and TRBJ1-3, with a weak D call TRBD1 (6 bases). CDR1 and CDR2 from the germline V gene are SGHTA and FQGNSA. There are 17 residues in the CDR3. V dropped 1 base and J dropped 3 bases, with 16 bases sitting between them. The DNA of the CDR3 is TGTGCCAGCAGCTTAGAGGTGCGGGGGGCGGTTGGAAACACCATATATTTT. It codes for CASSLEVRGAVGNTIYF.

This clone was picked up one time. The genes are TRBV10-2 and TRBJ1-5, with 7 bases fitting TRBD1. The germline gives CDR1 WSHSY, CDR2 SAAADI. V shed 5 bases, J shed 12 bases, and the junction held 4 bases outside the gene matches. The CDR3 is 11 amino acids. This CDR3 is CASSHGQVQHF. DNA for the CDR3: TGCGCCAGCAGTCATGGACAGGTCCAGCATTTT.

This chain uses TRBV18 with TRBJ1-4, with D unresolved. V lost 0 bases and J lost 1, with 3 bases in between. The CDR3 totals 14 residues. Looked up from germline, CDR1 is KGHSH and CDR2 is LQKENI. The CDR3 protein is CASSPPGTNEKLFF. Written as DNA, the CDR3 is TGTGCCAGCTCACCACCGGGAACTAATGAAAAACTGTTTTTT.

The genes are TRBV7-9 and TRBJ1-2; D unclear. The V end was cut by 1 base, the J end by 0 bases, with 12 bases between. CDR1 and CDR2 (germline): SEHNR, FQNEAQ (reference sequence). CDR3 length equals 16 residues. CDR3 in DNA: TGTGCCAGCAGCTTAGAATTGGGGAGGGCTAACTATGGCTACACCTTC. Translating gives CASSLELGRANYGYTF.

The chain carries TRBV12-3 or TRBV12-4 and TRBJ1-1; no clear D gene. Trimming removed 4 bases from V and 10 bases from J, with 16 bases in between. CDR3 length equals 13 residues. The CDR3 coding sequence is TGTGCCAGCAGTTACACGGCCGTTCTGGGAGCTTTCTTT. Translating gives CASSYTAVLGAFF.

V usage is TRBV7-3 and J usage is TRBJ2-3; tentative D call: TRBD1 (6 bases). Germline CDR1 is SGHTA and CDR2 is FQGTGA. V was cut by 5 bases and J by 5 bases, with 17 bases left in between. The CDR3 length is 15 residues. The CDR3 loop is CASSAMGAQRDTQYF. The CDR3 DNA is TGTGCCAGCAGCGCCATGGGGGCGCAGAGAGATACGCAGTATTTT.